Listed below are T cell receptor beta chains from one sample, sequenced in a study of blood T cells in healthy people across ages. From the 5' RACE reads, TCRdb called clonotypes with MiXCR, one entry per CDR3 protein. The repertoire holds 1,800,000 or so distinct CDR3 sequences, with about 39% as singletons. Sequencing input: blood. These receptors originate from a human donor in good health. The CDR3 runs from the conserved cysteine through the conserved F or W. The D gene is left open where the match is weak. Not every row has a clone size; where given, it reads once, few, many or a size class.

TGTGCCAGCAGCTTAGAGAGTACCGGGACAGGGTGGTTTAGAGAGACCCAGTACTTC	CASSLESTGTGWFRETQYF	TRBV7-2	.	TRBJ2-5	TRBD1
TGTGCCAGCAGCCCGGGAGACAGGCTTTACTACGAGCAGTACTTC	CASSPGDRLYYEQYF	TRBV7-9	few	TRBJ2-7	.
TGTGCCAGCAGCGGCGCGGGTGTCGGCGAGCAGTACTTC	CASSGAGVGEQYF	TRBV28	.	TRBJ2-7	.
TGTGCCAGCAGTCTGGATTATCAAGAGGCCCAGTACTTC	CASSLDYQEAQYF	TRBV6-2/TRBV6-3	once	TRBJ2-5	.
TGTGCCAGCAGTTACTCTCGTGGGACGACGTCCGAGCAGTACTTC	CASSYSRGTTSEQYF	TRBV6-5	few	TRBJ2-7	.
TGCAGTGGAGGGAGGGATGGCTACACCTTC	CSGGRDGYTF	TRBV20-1	.	TRBJ1-2	.
TGCGCCAGCAGCTTGGGGACCAAAAATGAGCAGTACTTC	CASSLGTKNEQYF	TRBV5-1	once	TRBJ2-4	.
TGTGCCAGCAGCGTAGTAGCCCTAGCCTCCTCCTACAATGAGCAGTACTTC	CASSVVALASSYNEQYF	TRBV9	.	TRBJ2-7	.
TGCAGTGCTCAGACAGGGGAAAGGGCCTACGAGCAGTACTTC	CSAQTGERAYEQYF	TRBV20-1	.	TRBJ2-7	TRBD1
TGTGCCAGCAGCTTATCTAGCGGGCGGGAGGGGAATACGCAGTATTTT	CASSLSSGREGNTQYF	TRBV7-9	.	TRBJ2-3	TRBD2
TGTGCCACCGGGACTAGCGGGGGGGCTTCCGAGCAGTACTTC	CATGTSGGASEQYF	TRBV6-1	few	TRBJ2-7	TRBD2
TGTGCCAGCAGTACAGGGGAGACCACCGGGGAGCTGTTTTTT	CASSTGETTGELFF	TRBV12-3/TRBV12-4	once	TRBJ2-2	TRBD1
TGCGCCAGCAGCACCAGCGGGGGGACCTACAATGAGCAGTTCTTC	CASSTSGGTYNEQFF	TRBV5-1	few	TRBJ2-1	TRBD2
TGTGCCACCAGTCGTTCCGGGGGCCTACGCCTCAATGAGCAGTACTTC	CATSRSGGLRLNEQYF	TRBV24-1	.	TRBJ2-5	.
TGTGCCAGTGGAGAGACTAGCGGGGGTTATGATACGCAGTATTTT	CASGETSGGYDTQYF	TRBV19	few	TRBJ2-3	TRBD2
TGTGCCACCAGTGATTCCAGGGGACGCTATGGCTACACCTTC	CATSDSRGRYGYTF	TRBV24-1	few	TRBJ1-2	.
TGTGCCAGCAGCTTCCCGGGGGGGCCTGACAATGAGCAGTTCTTC	CASSFPGGPDNEQFF	TRBV7-9	few	TRBJ2-1	TRBD2
TGCGCCAGCAGCCCCGATGGGACAGGGGATTCACCCCTCCACTTT	CASSPDGTGDSPLHF	TRBV5-1	.	TRBJ1-6	TRBD1
TGTGCCAGCAGCCGGACACCTTACAATGAGCAGTTCTTC	CASSRTPYNEQFF	TRBV6-5	.	TRBJ2-1	.
TGCAGCGTTGACTTGACAGGGGGGGAGAAAAACATTCAGTACTTC	CSVDLTGGEKNIQYF	TRBV29-1	.	TRBJ2-4	TRBD1
TGTGCCAGCAGTTCCTGGACAGAAAACAATGAGCAGTTCTTC	CASSSWTENNEQFF	TRBV12-3/TRBV12-4	.	TRBJ2-1	.
TGTGCCATCAGTGACAGGGTAATATTTTACGAGCAGTACTTC	CAISDRVIFYEQYF	TRBV10-3	few	TRBJ2-7	.